This TCR beta chain derives from a study of blood T cell repertoires in COVID-19. Study summary: Researchers got acute and convalescent COVID-19 samples from the United States, Italy and Spain.

In the authors' methods: Amplification with reference gene primers provided the estimates of nucleated cell counts. Profiled with immunoSEQ multiplex PCR; TCRdb holds only in-frame clones, not every one. The DNA gave D and trimming, while V, J and clone size come from that table. The table lists around 270,000 clones, more than 70% of them singletons, with 2.3% in the top ten. This CDR3 region has 15 residues. CDR1 and CDR2 from the germline V gene are SGHAT and FQNNGV. V shed 6 bases, J shed 4 bases, and the junction held 10 bases outside the gene matches. The TCR was taken from a woman aged 45-65 years with acute or convalescent COVID-19. The chain uses TRBV11-2 and TRBJ1-2; TRBD1 aligns across 8 bases. Sequenced input: peripheral blood. The CDR3 nucleotides read TGTGCCAGCAGACGTCCGGGACAGGTGCGCTATGGCTACACCTTC. This translates into CASRRPGQVRYGYTF.